This T cell receptor beta chain comes out of a study of cytomegalovirus exposure and HLA in healthy donors. Study-wide background: Researchers found that approximately 80% of 300 to 450 genotyped donors fell within the Caucasian-associated ancestry cluster.

CDR1 and CDR2 (germline): SEHNR, FQNEAQ (reference sequence). The CDR3 has 15 residues. Deletions cut 2 bases from V and 4 bases from J, with 13 bases between. The study, taken as a whole, reports: Among the CMV-associated chains, three were confirmed in vitro as specific for CMV antigens. Many donors carried some public TCRs, although rarity characterized most TCR sequences. A later analysis found TCR association rates differed by HLA locus, highest for DRB1 and lowest for HLA-C.

To note about this clone: Its antigen is unknown.

PCR involved 60 Vbeta and 13 Jbeta primers. Repertoires were generated with immunoSEQ multiplex PCR, while TCRdb's copy carries only in-frame clones and drops some. The profile shows over 100,000 clones, roughly 60% of them singletons. The specimen was PBMCs. The receptor's source is a man aged 40-55 years in good health and CMV-seropositive. This chain joins TRBV7-9 and TRBJ2-3; weak D call: TRBD2 (6 bases). DNA for the CDR3: TGTGCCAGCAGCTTACAGTCAGCGGGTGCAGATACGCAGTATTTT. It yields the protein CASSLQSAGADTQYF.